The 22 T cell receptor beta chains presented below share a single source sample, sequenced in a study of CD8+ T cells in alopecia areata. Isolated RNA was reverse transcribed into cDNA used as the sequencing template. Sequenced by immunoSEQ multiplex PCR; TCRdb stores in-frame clones only, minus some. The table includes approximately 210,000 clones, approximately 45% detected once. Sample treatment: oral pan-JAK inhibitor, 5-10 mg twice daily. This specimen was CD4+ T cells sorted from blood, taken around week 36, from a patient treated with tofacitinib. These receptors originate from a human donor with alopecia areata.

The CDR3 nucleotides are TGTGCCAGCAGTTTAGGGCGTCTAGCGGGAGGAACTGAGCAGTTCTTC. Its translation: CASSLGRLAGGTEQFF. The chain employs TRBV27 and TRBJ2-1; 11 bases match TRBD2. This CDR3 is 16 amino acids long. Germline V gives CDR1 MNHEY, CDR2 SMNVEV (reference sequence). V lost 2 bases to trimming and J lost 9 bases; unmatched junction nucleotides: 9.

V and J are TRBV25-1 and TRBJ1-1; D gene ambiguous. The V and J ends lost 3 bases and 1 base respectively, with 6 bases between them. Germline V lookup: CDR1 MGHDK, CDR2 SYGVNS. This CDR3 is built from 13 residues. The CDR3 loop is CASSDYGNTEAFF. The CDR3 DNA reads as TGTGCCAGCAGTGACTACGGGAACACTGAAGCTTTCTTT.

The gene calls are TRBV30 and TRBJ2-7; no clear D. Trimming removed 2 bases from V and 2 bases from J, with 13 bases in between. Germline lookup yields CDR1 GTSNPN and CDR2 SVGIG (reference sequence). The CDR3 has 14 residues. In DNA form, the CDR3 reads TGTGCCTGGAGTCCACTACTGGCAGCCTACGAGCAGTACTTC. This translates into CAWSPLLAAYEQYF.

The V call is TRBV11-1, the J call TRBJ1-5; no definite D call. This CDR3 region has 14 residues. V gave up 2 bases and J gave up 3 bases, with 8 bases separating them. Germline V gene sequence: CDR1 SGHAT, CDR2 FQDESV (reference sequence). CDR3 sequence (DNA): TGTGCCAGCAGCTTAAGCGGGAACAATCAGCCCCAGCATTTT. This sequence encodes CASSLSGNNQPQHF.

The chain combines TRBV7-3 with TRBJ2-1, with TRBD2 matching 16 bases. The CDR3 length is 17 residues. Trimming removed 5 bases from V and 9 bases from J; junction bases left unmatched: 10. Germline CDR1 and CDR2: SGHTA and FQGTGA. For the CDR3, the DNA is TGTGCCAGCAGCCCCGGGACTAGCGGGAGGGCCGGTGGTGAGCAGTTCTTC. It translates to CASSPGTSGRAGGEQFF.

The V gene is TRBV28, the J gene TRBJ1-2; D is possibly TRBD1 (6 bases). The germline V gene encodes CDR1 MDHEN and CDR2 SYDVKM. The CDR3 totals 15 residues. The germline V and J ends were trimmed by 5 bases and 4 bases, with 17 bases remaining between them. Written as DNA, the CDR3 is TGTGCCAGCAGTCCGTTTGGGGGGCGCACCTATGGCTACACCTTC. Protein product: CASSPFGGRTYGYTF.

This clone was detected once. The genes are TRBV25-1 and TRBJ2-5; tentatively, D is TRBD1 (6 bases). The CDR3 has 13 residues. Trimming stripped 3 bases from V and 4 bases from J, with 9 bases between. Germline V lookup: CDR1 MGHDK, CDR2 SYGVNS. The DNA for the CDR3 is TGTGCCAGCAGTGACGCAGGGGTAGAGACCCAGTACTTC. Encoded protein: CASSDAGVETQYF. The variable domain in full, completed from reference TRBV25-1 and TRBJ2-5, reads EADIYQTPRYLVIGTGKKITLECSQTMGHDKMYWYQQDPGMELHLIHYSYGVNSTEKGDLSSESTVSRIRTEHFPLTLESARPSHTSQYLCASSDAGVETQYFGPGTRLLVL.

This clone came up a few times. The chain carries TRBV30 and TRBJ2-5, with 7 bases that match TRBD2. The CDR3 sequence is 14 residues long. Looked up from germline, CDR1 is GTSNPN and CDR2 is SVGIG (reference sequence). The trim removed 4 bases at V and 4 bases at J, leaving 9 bases unmatched. As DNA, the CDR3 is TGTGCCTGGACCGGGAGTCCGGGAGGAGAGACCCAGTACTTC. This encodes CAWTGSPGGETQYF.

V and J are TRBV27 and TRBJ2-5; D perhaps matches TRBD1 (5 bases). Per germline, CDR1 MNHEY and CDR2 SMNVEV (reference sequence). The CDR3 runs 14 residues. Trimming stripped 5 bases from V and 0 bases from J, with 10 bases between. The CDR3 nucleotides are TGTGCCAGCAGTCCGAAGGGGTACCAAGAGACCCAGTACTTC. It specifies CASSPKGYQETQYF.

V gene TRBV29-1 combines with J gene TRBJ2-5, with 15 bases that match TRBD2. The CDR3 contains 13 residues. V shed 7 bases, J shed 5 bases, and the junction held 2 bases outside the gene matches. Germline V gene lookup returns CDR1 SQVTM and CDR2 ANQGSEA. The CDR3 here is CSGTSGRGETQYF. CDR3 nucleotides: TGCAGCGGGACTAGCGGGAGGGGGGAGACCCAGTACTTC.

The chain links TRBV6-5 to TRBJ2-3; D is unclear. Germline CDR1 is MNHEY and CDR2 is SVGAGI. V lost 11 bases and J 2 bases, leaving 11 bases between the germline ends. The CDR3 is 12 residues long. The CDR3 protein is CASRSPTDTQYF. Written as DNA, the CDR3 is TGTGCCTCTAGGAGTCCCACAGATACGCAGTATTTT.

The chain combines TRBV4-1 with TRBJ2-5; D perhaps matches TRBD2 (6 bases). Germline V CDR1 and CDR2: MGHRA, YSYEKL. V was shortened by 2 bases and J by 6 bases, with 16 bases between the two germline ends. The CDR3 is 15 residues long. CDR3 loop: CASSQIPGAVKTQYF. The CDR3 bases are TGCGCCAGCAGCCAAATCCCGGGAGCGGTAAAGACCCAGTACTTC.

This clone has at least ten counts. The chain joins TRBV14 to TRBJ1-1; no reliable D call. Trimming pared 4 bases from V and 10 bases from J, leaving 19 bases between. The CDR3 sequence is 14 residues long. Germline CDR1 and CDR2: SGHDN and FVKESK. The CDR3 here is CASSPSPQSRGAFF. DNA of the CDR3: TGTGCCAGCAGCCCTAGCCCACAGAGTCGGGGAGCTTTCTTT.

The chain is built from TRBV18 and TRBJ2-4; D unclear. V dropped 2 bases and J dropped 2 bases, with 7 bases sitting between them. Germline assignment: CDR1 KGHSH and CDR2 LQKENI. The CDR3 totals 14 residues. The CDR3 sequence: CASSPRAPKNIQYF. Here the CDR3 DNA reads TGTGCCAGCTCACCAAGGGCACCCAAAAACATTCAGTACTTC.

This clone has a handful of counts. The V gene is TRBV28, the J gene TRBJ1-4; D is undetermined. CDR3 size: 15 residues. CDR1 and CDR2 (germline): MDHEN, SYDVKM. V lost 2 bases and J lost 8, with 15 bases in between. The CDR3 is CASSLMGQGLEKLFF. The DNA of the CDR3 is TGTGCCAGCAGTTTAATGGGCCAAGGTTTGGAAAAACTGTTTTTT.

The rearrangement uses TRBV7-2 and TRBJ2-3; D not certain. From germline, CDR1 is SGHTA and CDR2 FQGNSA. The CDR3 is made up of 14 amino acids. Trimming removed 1 base at V and 2 bases at J, with 7 bases between. The CDR3 reads CASSLGLNTDTQYF. DNA for the CDR3: TGTGCCAGCAGCTTAGGGCTCAACACAGATACGCAGTATTTT.

The chain employs TRBV29-1 and TRBJ2-7; 9 bases agree with TRBD1. V was pared by 3 bases and J by 7 bases, with 13 bases of the junction left unmatched. CDR3 size: 15 residues. Germline V gene data show CDR1 as SQVTM and CDR2 as ANQGSEA. The CDR3 spells CSVEDPDRGIWEQYF. The CDR3 DNA is TGCAGCGTTGAGGATCCGGACAGGGGAATCTGGGAGCAGTACTTC.

The chain recombines TRBV9 with TRBJ2-5, with unresolved D. Trimming removed 1 base at V and 2 bases at J, with 9 bases between. Germline CDR1 and CDR2: SGDLS and YYNGEE. The CDR3 length is 14 residues. The CDR3 coding sequence is TGTGCCAGCAGCGTATCCTCGCGTCAAGAGACCCAGTACTTC. Amino acid sequence: CASSVSSRQETQYF.

This clone was seen a handful of times. The V gene is TRBV27, the J gene TRBJ1-2, with D tentatively TRBD1 (5 bases). Deletions cut 7 bases from V and 2 bases from J, with 17 bases between. CDR1 and CDR2 (germline): MNHEY, SMNVEV (reference sequence). This CDR3 has 15 residues. CDR3 in amino acids: CASMPEGRQNYGYTF. The CDR3 DNA reads as TGTGCCAGCATGCCAGAGGGACGGCAAAACTATGGCTACACCTTC.

This clone showed up just a few times. The rearrangement joins TRBV7-9 to TRBJ2-3, with D hard to call. The CDR3 is 13 amino acids. Germline loops: CDR1 SEHNR, CDR2 FQNEAQ (reference sequence). Trimming pared 2 bases from V and 4 bases from J, leaving 7 bases between. Written as DNA, the CDR3 is TGTGCCAGCAGCTTATTCCCCGCAGATACGCAGTATTTT. Translating it yields CASSLFPADTQYF.

This clone was detected only a few times. This is likely a read error, given that the CDR3 carries no conserved phenylalanine or tryptophan at its end. The limits of the CDR3 on the DNA are not certain, so only TCRdb's listed CDR3 is given. The rearrangement joins TRBV30 to TRBJ2-7. The V gene's germline CDR1 is GTSNPN and CDR2 SVGIG (reference sequence). The CDR3 contains 11 residues when both ends are counted. CDR3: CAWSEKGPPAL.

This clone showed up just a few times. The chain links TRBV5-1 to TRBJ1-5, with D unclear. V lost 0 bases, J lost 6 bases, and 10 bases lay in between. Germline V gene sequence: CDR1 SGHRS, CDR2 YFSETQ. This CDR3 spans 14 amino acids. The CDR3 DNA sequence: TGCGCCAGCAGCTTGGCCGTAGGTGGTCAGCCCCAGCATTTT. This sequence encodes CASSLAVGGQPQHF.